A selection of T cell receptor beta chains follows, all from one sample in a study of blood T cells in healthy people across ages. TCRdb passed the 5' RACE reads through MiXCR, listing each CDR3 protein once. This table holds approximately 580,000 distinct CDR3 sequences, less than 25% found once. These data are also associated with another study on T cells of mothers and their children.

Input material: blood. These receptors originate from a boy aged 5-17 years in good health. Both conserved end residues are part of each CDR3. Clone size, where shown, is once, few, many, or a class for clones that have expanded.

v_call	j_call	clone_size	cdr3_aa
TRBV12-3/TRBV12-4	-	-	CASSPAGGSLYEQYF
TRBV24-1	-	-	CATREAERETQYF
TRBV20-1	TRBJ2-7	few	CSAKGQGGWKWLGEQYF
TRBV5-4	TRBJ1-2	many	CASSLVGVTNYGYTF
TRBV28	TRBJ1-4	many	CASSLQVEKLFF
TRBV2	TRBJ1-1	-	CASSEMEAFF
TRBV6-1	TRBJ1-1	few	CASSEAEGWTEAFF
TRBV29-1	TRBJ2-2	few	CSVAPATGELFF
TRBV5-1	TRBJ2-3	many	CASSLVGAGDTQYF
TRBV5-1	TRBJ1-4	-	CASREMATNEKLFF
TRBV20-1	TRBJ2-5	-	CSAPGAGGAETQYF
TRBV7-8	TRBJ2-5	-	CASSTRTSGGQETQYF
TRBV29-1	TRBJ2-7	-	CSGQDTSYEQYF
TRBV14	TRBJ2-2	many	CASSRSRGTGELFF
TRBV20-1	TRBJ2-1	-	CSARVDHNEQFF
TRBV20-1	TRBJ2-1	-	CSAQLTSGWVNEQFF
TRBV7-2	TRBJ2-1	-	CASSSGGRSNEQFF
TRBV29-1	TRBJ2-7	few	CSVGDGTSDEQYF
TRBV7-6	TRBJ2-1	few	CASSLAGRGGNEQFF
TRBV7-2	TRBJ1-1	many	CASSLAPERDTEAFF
TRBV18	TRBJ2-1	-	CASSPRTGPGGNEQFF
TRBV3-1	TRBJ1-2	few	CASSRRTGNYTF
TRBV18	TRBJ2-5	few	CASSLDTPSGHQETQYF
TRBV9	TRBJ1-2	few	CASSERQGRVDGYTF